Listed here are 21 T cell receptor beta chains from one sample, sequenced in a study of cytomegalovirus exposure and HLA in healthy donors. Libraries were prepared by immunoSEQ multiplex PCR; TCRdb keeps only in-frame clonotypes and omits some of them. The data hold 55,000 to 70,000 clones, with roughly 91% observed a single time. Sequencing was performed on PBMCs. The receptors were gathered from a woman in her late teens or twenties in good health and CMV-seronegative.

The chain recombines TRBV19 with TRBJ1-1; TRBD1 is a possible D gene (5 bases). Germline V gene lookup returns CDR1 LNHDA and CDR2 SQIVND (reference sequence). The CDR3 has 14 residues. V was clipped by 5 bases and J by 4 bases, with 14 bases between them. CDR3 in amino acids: CASSSQGSATEAFF. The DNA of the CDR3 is TGTGCCAGTAGTTCTCAGGGTTCCGCCACTGAAGCTTTCTTT.

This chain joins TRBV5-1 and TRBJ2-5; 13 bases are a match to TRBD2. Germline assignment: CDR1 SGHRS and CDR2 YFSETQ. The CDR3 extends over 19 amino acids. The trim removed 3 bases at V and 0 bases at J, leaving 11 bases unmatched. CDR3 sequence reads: CASSSFPPGLAGNQETQYF. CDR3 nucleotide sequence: TGCGCCAGCAGCTCCTTCCCTCCGGGACTAGCGGGGAACCAAGAGACCCAGTACTTC.

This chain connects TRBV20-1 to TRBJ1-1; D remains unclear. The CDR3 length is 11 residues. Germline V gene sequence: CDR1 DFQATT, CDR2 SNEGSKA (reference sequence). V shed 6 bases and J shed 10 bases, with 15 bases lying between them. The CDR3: CSAFPEYRAFF. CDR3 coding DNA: TGCAGTGCCTTCCCCGAGTATCGAGCTTTCTTT.

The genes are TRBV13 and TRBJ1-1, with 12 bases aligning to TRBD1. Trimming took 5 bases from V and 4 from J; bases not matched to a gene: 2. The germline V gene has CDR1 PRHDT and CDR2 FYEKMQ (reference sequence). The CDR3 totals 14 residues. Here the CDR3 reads CASSGTGGGTEAFF. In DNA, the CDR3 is TGTGCCAGCAGCGGGACAGGGGGCGGCACTGAAGCTTTCTTT.

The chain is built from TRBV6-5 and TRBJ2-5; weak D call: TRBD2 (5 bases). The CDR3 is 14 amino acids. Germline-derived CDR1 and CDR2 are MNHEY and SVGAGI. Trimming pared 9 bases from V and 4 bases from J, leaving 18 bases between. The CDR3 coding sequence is TGTGCCAGGGTGGAGCGGAATATGGGAGAGACCCAGTACTTC. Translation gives CARVERNMGETQYF.

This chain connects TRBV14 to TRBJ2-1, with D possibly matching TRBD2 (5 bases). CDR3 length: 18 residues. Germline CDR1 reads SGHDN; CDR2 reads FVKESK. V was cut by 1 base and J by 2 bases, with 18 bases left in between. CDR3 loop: CASSQVVQAGRTYNEQFF. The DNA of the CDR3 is TGTGCCAGCAGCCAAGTGGTCCAGGCGGGCCGTACCTACAATGAGCAGTTCTTC.

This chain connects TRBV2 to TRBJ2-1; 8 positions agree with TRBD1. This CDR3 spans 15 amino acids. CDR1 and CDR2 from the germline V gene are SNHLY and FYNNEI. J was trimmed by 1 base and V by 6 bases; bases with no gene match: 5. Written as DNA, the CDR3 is TGTGCCAGCAGCTCGGACAGGGTTTCCTACAATGAGCAGTTCTTC. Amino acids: CASSSDRVSYNEQFF.

The CDR3 nucleotides read TGTGCCAGCAGCCCGACCTGGGGAGCAGGGGAGTCGGAGACCCAGTACTTC. Encoded protein: CASSPTWGAGESETQYF. This chain uses TRBV7-9 with TRBJ2-5; tentatively, D is TRBD1 (6 bases). Trimming took off 5 bases at V and 5 bases at J, with 24 bases between the two ends. Looked up from germline, CDR1 is SEHNR and CDR2 is FQNEAQ (reference sequence). This CDR3 spans 17 amino acids.

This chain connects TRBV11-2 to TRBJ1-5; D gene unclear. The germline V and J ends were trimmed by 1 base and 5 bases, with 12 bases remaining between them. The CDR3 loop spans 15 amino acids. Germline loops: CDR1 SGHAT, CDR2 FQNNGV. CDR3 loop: CASSLGGSSYQPQHF. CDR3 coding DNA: TGTGCCAGCAGCTTAGGAGGGTCAAGTTATCAGCCCCAGCATTTT.

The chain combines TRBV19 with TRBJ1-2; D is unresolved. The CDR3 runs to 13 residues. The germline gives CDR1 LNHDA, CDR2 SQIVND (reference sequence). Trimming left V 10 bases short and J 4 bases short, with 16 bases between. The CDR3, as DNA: TGTGCCACCCGACCGGGAACAGCCTATGGCTACACCTTC. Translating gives CATRPGTAYGYTF.

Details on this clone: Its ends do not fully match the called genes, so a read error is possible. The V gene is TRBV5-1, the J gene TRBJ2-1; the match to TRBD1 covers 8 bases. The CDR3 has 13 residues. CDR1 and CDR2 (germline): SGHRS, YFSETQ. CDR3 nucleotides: TGCGCCAGCGCGTCAGGGGGCTACAGTGAGCAGTTCTTC. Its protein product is CASASGGYSEQFF. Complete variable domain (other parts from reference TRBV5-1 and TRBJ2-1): KAGVTQTPRYLIKTRGQQVTLSCSPISGHRSVSWYQQTPGQGLQFLFEYFSETQRNKGNFPGRFSGRQFSNSRSEMNVSTLELGDSALYLCASASGGYSEQFFGPGTRLTVL.

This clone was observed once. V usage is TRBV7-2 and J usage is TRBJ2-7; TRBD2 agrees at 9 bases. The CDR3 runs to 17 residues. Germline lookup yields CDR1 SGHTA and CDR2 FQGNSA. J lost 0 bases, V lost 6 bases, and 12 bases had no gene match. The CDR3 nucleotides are TGTGCCAGCAGGCCCGGCGCTAGCGGGATGAGCTCCTACGAGCAGTACTTC. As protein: CASRPGASGMSSYEQYF.

CDR3 sequence: CSFTGSNTEAFF. In DNA form, the CDR3 reads TGCAGCTTTACAGGATCGAACACTGAAGCTTTCTTT. V gene TRBV29-1 combines with J gene TRBJ1-1; TRBD1 might be the D (5 bases). Germline assignment: CDR1 SQVTM and CDR2 ANQGSEA. This CDR3 spans 12 amino acids. V lost 8 bases to trimming and J lost 1 base, with 11 bases between them.

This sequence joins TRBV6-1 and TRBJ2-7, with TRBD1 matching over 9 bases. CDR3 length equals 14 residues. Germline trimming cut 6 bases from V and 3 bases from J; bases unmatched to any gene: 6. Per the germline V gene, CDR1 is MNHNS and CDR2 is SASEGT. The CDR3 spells CASSRDRAGYEQYF. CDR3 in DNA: TGTGCCAGCAGCCGGGACAGGGCTGGCTACGAGCAGTACTTC.

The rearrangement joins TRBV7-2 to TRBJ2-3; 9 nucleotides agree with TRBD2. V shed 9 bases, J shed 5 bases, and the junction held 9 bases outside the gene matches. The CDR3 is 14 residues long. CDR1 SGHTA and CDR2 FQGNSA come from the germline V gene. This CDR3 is CASTRRGGRDTQYF. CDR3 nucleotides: TGTGCCAGTACGAGGCGGGGGGGCCGAGATACGCAGTATTTT.

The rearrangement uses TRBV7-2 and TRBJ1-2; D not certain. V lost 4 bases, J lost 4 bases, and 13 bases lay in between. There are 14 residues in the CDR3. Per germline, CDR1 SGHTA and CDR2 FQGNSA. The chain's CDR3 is CASSYEGRSYGYTF. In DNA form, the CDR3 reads TGTGCCAGCAGCTATGAAGGTCGGAGCTATGGCTACACCTTC.

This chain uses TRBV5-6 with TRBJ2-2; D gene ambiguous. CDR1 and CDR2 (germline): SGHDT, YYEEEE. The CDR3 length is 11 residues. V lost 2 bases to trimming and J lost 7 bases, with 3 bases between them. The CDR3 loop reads CASSFYGELFF. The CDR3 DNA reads TGTGCCAGCAGCTTCTACGGGGAGCTGTTTTTT. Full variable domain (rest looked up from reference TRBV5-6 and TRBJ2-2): DAGVTQSPTHLIKTRGQQVTLRCSPKSGHDTVSWYQQALGQGPQFIFQYYEEEERQRGNFPDRFSGHQFPNYSSELNVNALLLGDSALYLCASSFYGELFFGEGSRLTVL.

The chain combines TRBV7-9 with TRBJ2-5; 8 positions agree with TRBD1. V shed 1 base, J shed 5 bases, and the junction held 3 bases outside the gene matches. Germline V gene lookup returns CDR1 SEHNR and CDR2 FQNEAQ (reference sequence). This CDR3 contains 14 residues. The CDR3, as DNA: TGTGCCAGCAGCTTAGGGACAGGGAGGGAGACCCAGTACTTC. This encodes CASSLGTGRETQYF.

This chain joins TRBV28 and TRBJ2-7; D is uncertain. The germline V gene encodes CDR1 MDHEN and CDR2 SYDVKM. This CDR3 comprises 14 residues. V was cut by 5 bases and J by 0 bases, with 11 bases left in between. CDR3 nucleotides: TGTGCCAGCAGTCCTAGGAGATTCTCCTACGAGCAGTACTTC. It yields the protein CASSPRRFSYEQYF.

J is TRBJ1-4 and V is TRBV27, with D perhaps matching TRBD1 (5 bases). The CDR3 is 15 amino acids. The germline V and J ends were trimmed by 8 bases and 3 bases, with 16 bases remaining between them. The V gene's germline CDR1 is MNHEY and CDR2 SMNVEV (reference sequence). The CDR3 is CASPTEGRANEKLFF. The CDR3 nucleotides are TGTGCCAGCCCAACGGAGGGGAGGGCTAATGAAAAACTGTTTTTT.

The CDR3 loop reads CASSDFDGVSYNEQFF. In nucleotides, the CDR3 is TGTGCCAGCAGTGATTTTGACGGGGTCTCCTACAATGAGCAGTTCTTC. This rearrangement joins TRBV25-1 to TRBJ2-1; D might be TRBD2 (5 bases). V dropped 3 bases and J dropped 0 bases, with 12 bases sitting between them. The CDR3 has 16 amino acids. CDR1 is MGHDK, CDR2 SYGVNS, per germline.